This TCR beta chain was retrieved from a study of PD-L1 blockade in urothelial cancer. At the level of the study: It was around 2014 that patients started atezolizumab at 1,200 mg intravenously every 3 weeks.

The assay was immunoSEQ multiplex PCR, and TCRdb's table has in-frame clones only and misses some. This sample has tens of thousands of clones, with around 88% found just once. This clone was recorded once. The CDR3 is 14 amino acids. Trimming shortened V by 1 base and J by 5 bases, and 13 bases separated the two germline ends. Germline CDR1 and CDR2: SGHKS and YYEKEE (reference sequence). The time point was: pretreatment peripheral blood. This material consisted of PBMCs, taken around atezolizumab (anti-PD-L1) treatment. The V gene is TRBV5-5, the J gene TRBJ2-7; a possible D gene is TRBD2 (6 bases). The clonotype originates from a woman aged 60-75 years with urothelial cancer. The CDR3 is CASSLPIAANEQYF. CDR3 bases: TGTGCCAGCAGCTTGCCCATAGCGGCCAACGAGCAGTACTTC.